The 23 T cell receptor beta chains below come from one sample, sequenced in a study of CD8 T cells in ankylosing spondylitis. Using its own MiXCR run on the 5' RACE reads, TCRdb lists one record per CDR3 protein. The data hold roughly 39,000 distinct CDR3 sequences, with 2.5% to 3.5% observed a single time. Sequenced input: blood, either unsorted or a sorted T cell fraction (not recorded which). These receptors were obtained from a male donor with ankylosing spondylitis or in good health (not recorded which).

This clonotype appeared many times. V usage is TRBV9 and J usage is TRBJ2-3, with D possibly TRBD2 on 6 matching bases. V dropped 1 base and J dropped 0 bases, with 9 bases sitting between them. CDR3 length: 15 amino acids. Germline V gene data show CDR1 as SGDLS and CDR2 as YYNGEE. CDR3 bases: TGTGCCAGCAGCGTACTAGCGCTGAGCACAGATACGCAGTATTTT. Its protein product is CASSVLALSTDTQYF.

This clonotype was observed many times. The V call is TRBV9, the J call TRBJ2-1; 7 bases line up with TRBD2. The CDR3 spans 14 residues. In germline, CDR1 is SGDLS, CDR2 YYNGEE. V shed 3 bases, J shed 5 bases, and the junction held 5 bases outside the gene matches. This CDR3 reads CASSAGTKDNEQFF. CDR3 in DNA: TGTGCCAGCAGCGCCGGGACTAAAGACAATGAGCAGTTCTTC.

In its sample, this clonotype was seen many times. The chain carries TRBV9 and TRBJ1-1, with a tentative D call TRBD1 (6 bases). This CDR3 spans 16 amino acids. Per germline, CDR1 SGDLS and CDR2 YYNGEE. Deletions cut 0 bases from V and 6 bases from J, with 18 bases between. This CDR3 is CASSVGIGGREAEAFF. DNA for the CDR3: TGTGCCAGCAGCGTAGGAATTGGGGGCAGGGAGGCTGAAGCTTTCTTT.

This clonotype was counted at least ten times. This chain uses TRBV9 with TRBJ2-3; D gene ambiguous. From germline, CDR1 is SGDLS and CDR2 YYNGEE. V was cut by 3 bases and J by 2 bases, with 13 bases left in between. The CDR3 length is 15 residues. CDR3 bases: TGTGCCAGCAGCGACGGTCAGTTCTCCACAGATACGCAGTATTTT. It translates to CASSDGQFSTDTQYF.

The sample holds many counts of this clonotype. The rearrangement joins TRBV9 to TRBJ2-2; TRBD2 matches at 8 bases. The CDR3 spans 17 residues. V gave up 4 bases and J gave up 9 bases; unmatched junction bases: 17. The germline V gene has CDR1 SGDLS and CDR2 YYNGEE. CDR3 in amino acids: CASSPLAGITGGRELFF. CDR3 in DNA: TGTGCCAGCAGCCCCTTAGCGGGAATAACCGGCGGGCGGGAGCTGTTTTTT.

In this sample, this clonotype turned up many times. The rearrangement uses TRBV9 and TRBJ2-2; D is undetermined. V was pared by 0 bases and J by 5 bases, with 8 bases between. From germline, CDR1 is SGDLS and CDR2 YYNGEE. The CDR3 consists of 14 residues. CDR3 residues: CASSVGGGTGELFF. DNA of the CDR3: TGTGCCAGCAGCGTAGGGGGTGGAACCGGGGAGCTGTTTTTT. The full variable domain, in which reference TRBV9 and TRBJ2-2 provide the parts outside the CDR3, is DSGVTQTPKHLITATGQRVTLRCSPRSGDLSVYWYQQSLDQGLQFLIQYYNGEERAKGNILERFSAQQFPDLHSELNLSSLELGDSALYFCASSVGGGTGELFFGEGSRLTVL.

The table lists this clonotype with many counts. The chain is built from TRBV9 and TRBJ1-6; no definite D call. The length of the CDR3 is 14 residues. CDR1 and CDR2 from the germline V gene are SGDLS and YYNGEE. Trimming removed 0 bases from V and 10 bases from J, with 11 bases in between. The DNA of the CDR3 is TGTGCCAGCAGCGTAGGTGGACTGGACTCACCCCTCCACTTT. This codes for CASSVGGLDSPLHF.

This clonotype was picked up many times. The CDR3 DNA reads as TGTGCCAGCAGCCCCCAAGCGGGAACAACCTACAATGAGCAGTTCTTC. Protein sequence: CASSPQAGTTYNEQFF. This sequence joins TRBV9 and TRBJ2-1; 7 nucleotides align to TRBD2. V gave up 4 bases and J gave up 2 bases; unmatched junction bases: 9. CDR1 and CDR2 from the germline V gene are SGDLS and YYNGEE. This CDR3 comprises 16 residues.

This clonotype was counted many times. CDR3 nucleotide sequence: TGTGCCAGCAGCGTAGGTGGTAGCGGGAATATTGAGACCCAGTACTTC. Residues: CASSVGGSGNIETQYF. V usage is TRBV9 and J usage is TRBJ2-5, with 8 bases that match TRBD2. Trimming cost V 0 bases and J 5 bases; bases outside gene matches: 9. The CDR3 consists of 16 residues. The germline gives CDR1 SGDLS, CDR2 YYNGEE.

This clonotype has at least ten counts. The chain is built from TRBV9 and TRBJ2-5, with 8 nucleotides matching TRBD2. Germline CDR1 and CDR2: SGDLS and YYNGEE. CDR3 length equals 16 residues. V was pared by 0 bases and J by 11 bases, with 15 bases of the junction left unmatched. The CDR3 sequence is CASSVEAGKAGEAQYF. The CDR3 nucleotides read TGTGCCAGCAGCGTAGAGGCGGGAAAAGCGGGAGAAGCTCAGTACTTC.

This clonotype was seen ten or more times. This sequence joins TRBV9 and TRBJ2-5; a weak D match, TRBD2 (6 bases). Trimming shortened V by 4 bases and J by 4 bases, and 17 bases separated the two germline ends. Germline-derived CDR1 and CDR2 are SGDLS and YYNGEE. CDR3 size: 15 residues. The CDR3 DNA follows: TGTGCCAGCAGCCGCCAGACGGGAGTCTCAGAGACCCAGTACTTC. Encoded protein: CASSRQTGVSETQYF.

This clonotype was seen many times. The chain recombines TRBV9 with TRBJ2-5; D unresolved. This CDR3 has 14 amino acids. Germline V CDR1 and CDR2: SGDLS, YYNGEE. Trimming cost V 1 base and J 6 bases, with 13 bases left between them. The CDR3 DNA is TGTGCCAGCAGCGTATCCCCGGCTAGTCAGACCCAGTACTTC. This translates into CASSVSPASQTQYF.

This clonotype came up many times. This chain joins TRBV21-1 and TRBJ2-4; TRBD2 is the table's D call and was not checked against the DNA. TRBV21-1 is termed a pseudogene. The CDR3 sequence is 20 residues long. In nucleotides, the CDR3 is TGTGCCAGCAGCACGGCCCCCCCAGACTTGCGGGAGGGAGCCAAAAACATTCAGTACTTC. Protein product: CASSTAPPDLREGAKNIQYF.

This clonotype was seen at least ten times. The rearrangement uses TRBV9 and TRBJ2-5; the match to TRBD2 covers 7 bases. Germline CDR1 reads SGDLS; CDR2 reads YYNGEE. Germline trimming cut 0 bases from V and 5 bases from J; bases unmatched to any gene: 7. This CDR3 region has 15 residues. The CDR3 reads CASSVGGSRAETQYF. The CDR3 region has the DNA TGTGCCAGCAGCGTAGGCGGGAGTAGGGCGGAGACCCAGTACTTC.

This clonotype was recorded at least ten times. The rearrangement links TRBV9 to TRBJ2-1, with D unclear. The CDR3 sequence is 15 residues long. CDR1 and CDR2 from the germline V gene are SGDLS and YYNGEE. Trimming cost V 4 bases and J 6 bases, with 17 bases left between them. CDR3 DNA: TGTGCCAGCAGCCCGGTAGGTTTTAGCTTCAATGAGCAGTTCTTC. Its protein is CASSPVGFSFNEQFF.

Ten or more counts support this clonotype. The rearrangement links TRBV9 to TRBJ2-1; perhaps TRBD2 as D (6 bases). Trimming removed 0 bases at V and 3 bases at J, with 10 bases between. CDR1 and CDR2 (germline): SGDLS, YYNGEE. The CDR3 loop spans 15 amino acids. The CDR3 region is CASSVGLGRYNEQFF. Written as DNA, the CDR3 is TGTGCCAGCAGCGTAGGACTAGGCCGCTACAATGAGCAGTTCTTC.

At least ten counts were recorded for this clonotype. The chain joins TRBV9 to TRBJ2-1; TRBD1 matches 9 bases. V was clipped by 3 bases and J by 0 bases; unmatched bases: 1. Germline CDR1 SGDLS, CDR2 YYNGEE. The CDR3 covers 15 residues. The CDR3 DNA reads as TGTGCCAGCAGCGAGGGACAGGGCTCCTACAATGAGCAGTTCTTC. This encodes CASSEGQGSYNEQFF.

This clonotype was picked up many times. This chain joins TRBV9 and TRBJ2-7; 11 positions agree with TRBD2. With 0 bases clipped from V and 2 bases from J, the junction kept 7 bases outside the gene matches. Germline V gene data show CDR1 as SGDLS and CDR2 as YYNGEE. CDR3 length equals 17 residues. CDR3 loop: CASSVAPLAGGPYEQYF. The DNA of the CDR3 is TGTGCCAGCAGCGTAGCTCCGCTAGCGGGAGGTCCCTACGAGCAGTACTTC.

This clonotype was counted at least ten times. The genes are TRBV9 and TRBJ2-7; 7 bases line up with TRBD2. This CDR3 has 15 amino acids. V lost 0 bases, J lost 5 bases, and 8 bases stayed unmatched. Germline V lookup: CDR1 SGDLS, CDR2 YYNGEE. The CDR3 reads CASSVAAGDPHEQYF. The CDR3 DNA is TGTGCCAGCAGCGTAGCTGCGGGGGACCCACACGAGCAGTACTTC.

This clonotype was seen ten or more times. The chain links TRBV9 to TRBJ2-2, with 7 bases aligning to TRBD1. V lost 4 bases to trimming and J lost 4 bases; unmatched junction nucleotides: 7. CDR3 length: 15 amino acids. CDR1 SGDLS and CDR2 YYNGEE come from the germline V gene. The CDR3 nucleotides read TGTGCCAGCAGCCGCACGACAGGGCTCACCGGGGAGCTGTTTTTT. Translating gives CASSRTTGLTGELFF.

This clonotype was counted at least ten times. The CDR3 nucleotides read TGTGCCAGCAGCGTTGGGCCCGGAGACACCGGGGAGCTGTTTTTT. Encoded protein: CASSVGPGDTGELFF. The gene calls are TRBV9 and TRBJ2-2; D not resolved. The CDR3 is 15 residues long. V was pared by 2 bases and J by 3 bases, with 11 bases between. CDR1 is SGDLS and CDR2 is YYNGEE in the germline V gene.

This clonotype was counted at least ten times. CDR3 nucleotide sequence: TGTGCCAGCAGCGTAGGGGGGAACCGCGCAGATACGCAGTATTTT. It yields the protein CASSVGGNRADTQYF. This chain links TRBV9 with TRBJ2-3, with D perhaps TRBD1 or TRBD2 (5 bases each). The germline V gene encodes CDR1 SGDLS and CDR2 YYNGEE. Trimming pared 0 bases from V and 4 bases from J, leaving 12 bases between. CDR3 length equals 15 residues. Filled out from reference TRBV9 and TRBJ2-3, the complete variable domain reads DSGVTQTPKHLITATGQRVTLRCSPRSGDLSVYWYQQSLDQGLQFLIQYYNGEERAKGNILERFSAQQFPDLHSELNLSSLELGDSALYFCASSVGGNRADTQYFGPGTRLTVL.

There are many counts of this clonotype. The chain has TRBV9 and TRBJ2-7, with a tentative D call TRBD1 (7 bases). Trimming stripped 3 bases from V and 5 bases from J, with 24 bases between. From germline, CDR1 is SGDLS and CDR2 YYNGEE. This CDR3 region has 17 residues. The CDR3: CASSAEHPGGPENEQYF. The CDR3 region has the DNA TGTGCCAGCAGCGCTGAGCATCCAGGGGGGCCCGAAAACGAGCAGTACTTC.